Presented here are 23 T cell receptor beta chains from one specimen sequenced in a study of T-cell memory formation after mild COVID-19. Each CDR3 protein is one row after TCRdb ran MiXCR on the 5' RACE reads. The sample has fewer than 350,000 distinct CDR3 sequences; under 20% are singletons. Material for sequencing was PBMCs or a T cell subset sorted from them (not recorded which). The source is a young man who had mild COVID-19 (a few samples of this study predate the infection). Cell type and time point are not known.

V gene TRBV28 combines with J gene TRBJ1-6, with no clear D. The V end lost 6 bases, the J end lost 13 bases, and 16 bases lay between the germline ends. The CDR3 contains 13 residues. Germline V gene data show CDR1 as MDHEN and CDR2 as SYDVKM. This CDR3 is CASRFQTDHPLHF. The CDR3 coding sequence is TGTGCCAGCAGATTCCAGACGGACCACCCCCTCCACTTT.

This rearrangement joins TRBV6-5 to TRBJ2-2; D remains ambiguous. Trimming took 0 bases from V and 0 from J, leaving 5 bases between them. From germline, CDR1 is MNHEY and CDR2 SVGAGI. This CDR3 contains 15 residues. CDR3 bases: TGTGCCAGCAGTTACTCCGTAACGAACACCGGGGAGCTGTTTTTT. This encodes CASSYSVTNTGELFF.

The gene calls are TRBV4-1 and TRBJ1-1; D uncertain. Trimming cost V 1 base and J 5 bases, with 14 bases left between them. This CDR3 is 15 amino acids long. Germline V CDR1 and CDR2: MGHRA, YSYEKL. CDR3 in amino acids: CASSQAARRATEAFF. The CDR3 region has the DNA TGCGCCAGCAGCCAAGCTGCCAGGAGGGCAACTGAAGCTTTCTTT.

This clonotype was counted only a few times. The V and J genes are TRBV25-1 and TRBJ2-7; TRBD1 matches 7 bases. Germline-derived CDR1 and CDR2 are MGHDK and SYGVNS. V dropped 4 bases and J dropped 2; count of bases not matched to a gene: 5. The CDR3 contains 14 residues. DNA of the CDR3: TGTGCCAGCAGTGGCGAGGGGACAGCCTACGAGCAGTACTTC. This translates into CASSGEGTAYEQYF.

Within the sample, this clonotype is medium-sized. CDR3 region: CASSLVGTETQYF. CDR3 in DNA: TGTGCCAGCAGCTTAGTTGGGACGGAGACCCAGTACTTC. The chain uses TRBV7-9 and TRBJ2-5; either TRBD1 or TRBD2 may supply D (5 bases each). CDR1 and CDR2 (germline): SEHNR, FQNEAQ (reference sequence). This CDR3 is 13 amino acids long. V was shortened by 1 base and J by 5 bases, with 8 bases between the two germline ends. The whole variable domain, filled in from reference TRBV7-9 and TRBJ2-5, reads DTGVSQNPRHKITKRGQNVTFRCDPISEHNRLYWYRQTLGQGPEFLTYFQNEAQLEKSRLLSDRFSAERPKGSFSTLEIQRTEQGDSAMYLCASSLVGTETQYFGPGTRLLVL.

The chain links TRBV2 to TRBJ2-5, with D unresolved. Trimming left V 7 bases short and J 2 bases short, with 5 bases between. This CDR3 is built from 11 residues. CDR1 is SNHLY, CDR2 FYNNEI, per germline. The CDR3 region is CASKEQETQYF. In DNA, the CDR3 is TGTGCCAGCAAAGAGCAAGAGACCCAGTACTTC.

V is TRBV5-6 and J is TRBJ2-1; D is perhaps TRBD1 or TRBD2 (5 bases each). The CDR3 has 16 residues. The V end was cut by 5 bases, the J end by 6 bases, with 21 bases between. CDR1 is SGHDT and CDR2 is YYEEEE in the germline V gene. Written as DNA, the CDR3 is TGTGCCAGCAGACCTGCTTGGGGGACCAGAGGCAATGAGCAGTTCTTC. Its translation: CASRPAWGTRGNEQFF.

This clonotype has only a few counts. The chain has TRBV24-1 and TRBJ2-3; maybe TRBD1 (7 bases). Germline V CDR1 and CDR2: KGHDR, SFDVKD. This CDR3 region has 15 residues. V lost 3 bases and J lost 2, with 11 bases in between. The CDR3 region is CATSDPRGVTDTQYF. CDR3 sequence (DNA): TGTGCCACCAGTGATCCCAGGGGGGTCACAGATACGCAGTATTTT.

This chain uses TRBV28 with TRBJ1-5; no definite D call. Trimming removed 4 bases at V and 6 bases at J, with 7 bases between. Germline loops: CDR1 MDHEN, CDR2 SYDVKM. The CDR3 extends over 12 amino acids. CDR3 loop: CASSSPTQPQHF. The CDR3 nucleotides read TGTGCCAGCAGTTCGCCCACTCAGCCCCAGCATTTT.

The CDR3 sequence is CASSAVLSYTF. The CDR3 coding sequence is TGTGCCAGCAGTGCAGTCCTGAGCTACACCTTC. The chain is built from TRBV2 and TRBJ1-2; no clear D gene. Germline CDR1 SNHLY, CDR2 FYNNEI. The CDR3 extends over 11 amino acids. V was trimmed by 4 bases and J by 9 bases, leaving 9 bases between them.

The J gene is TRBJ1-5, the V gene TRBV4-3, with D perhaps matching TRBD1 (5 bases). CDR3 length: 16 amino acids. Germline CDR1 LGHNA, CDR2 YSLEER. The V gene lost 0 bases and the J gene lost 4 bases, with 13 bases spanning the gap. CDR3 DNA sequence: TGCGCCAGCAGCCAAGACCTAGGGGTTGGGAATCAGCCCCAGCATTTT. This translates into CASSQDLGVGNQPQHF.

The chain joins TRBV19 to TRBJ2-7; D gene unclear. This CDR3 comprises 13 residues. Trimming took off 8 bases at V and 4 bases at J, with 15 bases between the two ends. Per germline, CDR1 LNHDA and CDR2 SQIVND (reference sequence). The CDR3 protein is CASGPCGPYEQYF. CDR3 in DNA: TGTGCCAGTGGGCCATGTGGTCCTTACGAGCAGTACTTC.

This clonotype was counted between two and nine times. V usage is TRBV18 and J usage is TRBJ2-1, with 8 positions matching TRBD1. The CDR3 extends over 16 amino acids. V lost 1 base and J lost 0; bases outside the gene matches: 2. Germline assignment: CDR1 KGHSH and CDR2 LQKENI. In DNA form, the CDR3 reads TGTGCCAGCTCACCACTGGGGACAGGCTCCTACAATGAGCAGTTCTTC. Protein: CASSPLGTGSYNEQFF.

The rearrangement uses TRBV12-3 or TRBV12-4 and TRBJ1-5; 10 bases fit TRBD1. The CDR3 length is 14 residues. Losses at the gene ends were 6 bases for V and 6 bases for J; bases not matched to a gene: 5. CDR3 amino acids: CASRGQGDSQPQHF. CDR3 DNA: TGTGCCAGCAGAGGACAGGGGGATAGTCAGCCCCAGCATTTT.

This clonotype was counted between two and nine times. This chain links TRBV4-3 with TRBJ2-1; 10 positions agree with TRBD2. The CDR3 runs to 15 residues. Per germline, CDR1 LGHNA and CDR2 YSLEER. V trimming: 1 base; J trimming: 3 bases; junction bases outside the gene matches: 0. The CDR3 here is CASSQVAGGYNEQFF. CDR3 in DNA: TGCGCCAGCAGCCAAGTAGCGGGGGGCTACAATGAGCAGTTCTTC.

This clonotype was detected a few times. The chain joins TRBV9 to TRBJ1-1, with 8 nucleotides matching TRBD1. The germline gives CDR1 SGDLS, CDR2 YYNGEE. With V trimmed by 3 bases and J by 8 bases, 6 bases remained unmatched. This CDR3 has 13 amino acids. The CDR3 region has the DNA TGTGCCAGCAGCGCCCTTCGGGACAGGGAAGCTTTCTTT. As protein: CASSALRDREAFF. Variable domain in full (rest from reference TRBV9 and TRBJ1-1): DSGVTQTPKHLITATGQRVTLRCSPRSGDLSVYWYQQSLDQGLQFLIQYYNGEERAKGNILERFSAQQFPDLHSELNLSSLELGDSALYFCASSALRDREAFFGQGTRLTVV.

This chain joins TRBV5-6 and TRBJ2-3, with TRBD2 identical over 12 bases. CDR3 size: 15 residues. CDR1 and CDR2 (germline): SGHDT, YYEEEE. J gave up 5 bases and V 4 bases, and 5 bases lay outside the gene matches. The CDR3 nucleotides read TGTGCCAGCAGCCAGCTAGCGGGGGGGCGAGATACGCAGTATTTT. It yields the protein CASSQLAGGRDTQYF.

This rearrangement joins TRBV6-6 to TRBJ2-7, with 7 nucleotides matching TRBD1. The CDR3 has 15 residues. V shed 6 bases and J 5 bases; nucleotides not matched to a gene: 13. CDR1 and CDR2 (germline): MNHNY, SVGAGI (reference sequence). CDR3 sequence: CASSLTPGQENEQYF. The DNA of the CDR3 is TGTGCCAGCAGCCTTACCCCAGGACAGGAAAACGAGCAGTACTTC.

This clonotype was counted between two and nine times. The CDR3 loop reads CASSQDQVVTTEQFF. The CDR3 nucleotides read TGCGCCAGCAGCCAAGACCAGGTAGTTACAACTGAGCAGTTCTTC. This chain connects TRBV4-3 to TRBJ2-1; D gene ambiguous. V dropped 0 bases and J dropped 9 bases, with 15 bases sitting between them. The CDR3 spans 15 residues. In germline, CDR1 is LGHNA, CDR2 YSLEER.

CDR3 amino acids: CASKPGAGAYEQYF. As DNA, the CDR3 is TGTGCCAGCAAGCCTGGGGCTGGGGCCTACGAGCAGTACTTC. This sequence joins TRBV11-2 and TRBJ2-7; D may be TRBD1 (5 bases). V was pared by 7 bases and J by 2 bases, with 15 bases between. The germline gives CDR1 SGHAT, CDR2 FQNNGV. The CDR3 spans 14 residues.

The rearrangement uses TRBV19 and TRBJ2-5; D perhaps matches TRBD2 (7 bases). The V and J ends lost 3 bases and 4 bases respectively, with 18 bases between them. CDR3 size: 16 residues. The germline V gene has CDR1 LNHDA and CDR2 SQIVND (reference sequence). CDR3: CASSIGRGALGETQYF. The CDR3 DNA reads as TGTGCCAGTAGTATCGGCCGGGGGGCTTTGGGAGAGACCCAGTACTTC.

In its sample, this clonotype was seen a few times. The chain couples TRBV4-2 to TRBJ2-6, with D possibly being TRBD1 (6 bases). The CDR3 runs 16 residues. The germline CDR1 and CDR2 sequences are LGHNA and YNFKEQ. Trimming took 0 bases from V and 0 from J, leaving 6 bases between them. The CDR3 here is CASSQEDSSGANVLTF. The CDR3 DNA reads TGTGCCAGCAGCCAAGAGGACAGCTCTGGGGCCAACGTCCTGACTTTC.

Only a few counts were recorded for this clonotype. The rearrangement links TRBV12-3 or TRBV12-4 to TRBJ2-1; 7 bases are shared with TRBD2. The J segment lost 9 bases and the V segment lost 4 bases, leaving 3 bases of the junction unmatched. The CDR3 totals 12 residues. The CDR3 loop reads CASSYTGGEQFF. The CDR3 DNA follows: TGTGCCAGCAGTTATACGGGGGGTGAGCAGTTCTTC.